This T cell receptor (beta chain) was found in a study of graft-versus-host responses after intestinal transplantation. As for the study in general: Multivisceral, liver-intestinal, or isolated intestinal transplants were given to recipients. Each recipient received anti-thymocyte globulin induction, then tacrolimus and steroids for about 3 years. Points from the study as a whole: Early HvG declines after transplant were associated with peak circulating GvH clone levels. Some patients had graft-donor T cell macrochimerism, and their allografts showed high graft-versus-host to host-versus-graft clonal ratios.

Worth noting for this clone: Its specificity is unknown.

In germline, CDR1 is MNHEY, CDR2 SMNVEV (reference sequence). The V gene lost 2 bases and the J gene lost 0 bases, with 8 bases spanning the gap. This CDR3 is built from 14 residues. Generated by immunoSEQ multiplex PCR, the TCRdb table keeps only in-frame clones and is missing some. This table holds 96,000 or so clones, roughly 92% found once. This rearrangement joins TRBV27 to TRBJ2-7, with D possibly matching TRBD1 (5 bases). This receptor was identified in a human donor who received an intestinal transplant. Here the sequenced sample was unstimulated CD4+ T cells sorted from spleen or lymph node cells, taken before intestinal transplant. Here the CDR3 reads CASSLRQYSYEQYF. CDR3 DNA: TGTGCCAGCAGTTTAAGACAGTACTCCTACGAGCAGTACTTC.